What follows are 18 T cell receptor beta chains derived from one specimen sequenced in a study of T cells in localized non-small cell lung cancer. The repertoire was sequenced with immunoSEQ multiplex PCR; TCRdb's copy has only in-frame clones and lacks some. The sample shows about 14,000 clones, roughly nine tenths of them seen only once. The sequencing here drew on peripheral blood mononuclear cells, taken before any cancer treatment. The receptor set was obtained from a man aged 35 to 69 with stage III lung adenocarcinoma.

This sequence joins TRBV18 and TRBJ1-1, with D unresolved. Deletions cut 3 bases from V and 5 bases from J, with 13 bases between. The CDR3 loop spans 14 amino acids. Germline V gene sequence: CDR1 KGHSH, CDR2 LQKENI. The CDR3 sequence is CASSPPSKRTEAFF. The CDR3 DNA reads TGTGCCAGCTCACCGCCATCTAAGAGAACTGAAGCTTTCTTT.

The chain employs TRBV27 and TRBJ2-7; 7 nucleotides agree with TRBD2. Trimming took 3 bases from V and 5 from J; bases not matched to a gene: 7. The CDR3 spans 14 residues. CDR1 is MNHEY and CDR2 is SMNVEV in the germline V gene (reference sequence). CDR3 in DNA: TGTGCCAGCAGTTTGGCGGGAGTAAGAAACGAGCAGTACTTC. Protein: CASSLAGVRNEQYF.

V usage is TRBV6-5 and J usage is TRBJ1-2; TRBD1 aligns across 10 bases. V trimming: 7 bases; J trimming: 2 bases; junction bases outside the gene matches: 7. The germline gives CDR1 MNHEY, CDR2 SVGAGI. This CDR3 contains 15 residues. CDR3 sequence reads: CASTPGGQGNYGYTF. CDR3 coding DNA: TGTGCCAGCACCCCGGGGGGACAGGGGAACTATGGCTACACCTTC.

The chain joins TRBV7-2 to TRBJ1-5; D not resolved. Between the trimmed V and J ends, which lost 5 bases and 4 bases, there was a span of 12 bases. The CDR3 extends over 14 amino acids. CDR1 and CDR2 (germline): SGHTA, FQGNSA. This CDR3 reads CASSLQGGNQPQHF. Here the CDR3 DNA reads TGTGCCAGCAGCCTACAAGGCGGGAATCAGCCCCAGCATTTT.

Here the CDR3 reads CASRSDRGPETQYF. CDR3 nucleotide sequence: TGTGCCAGCCGATCGGACAGGGGGCCAGAGACCCAGTACTTC. The gene calls are TRBV19 and TRBJ2-5, with 11 nucleotides matching TRBD1. The germline V gene encodes CDR1 LNHDA and CDR2 SQIVND (reference sequence). V shed 9 bases and J 4 bases; nucleotides not matched to a gene: 7. This CDR3 contains 14 residues.

This chain links TRBV28 with TRBJ1-5; D remains ambiguous. The CDR3 sequence is 16 residues long. The germline V gene has CDR1 MDHEN and CDR2 SYDVKM. V was pared by 11 bases and J by 0 bases, with 20 bases between. The CDR3 protein is CAAISARVNSNQPQHF. The CDR3, as DNA: TGTGCCGCCATCTCCGCGAGAGTTAATAGCAATCAGCCCCAGCATTTT.

The J gene is TRBJ2-2, the V gene TRBV27, with TRBD2 matching over 13 bases. V lost 3 bases, J lost 8 bases, and 12 bases stayed unmatched. This CDR3 contains 18 residues. CDR1 is MNHEY, CDR2 SMNVEV, per germline (reference sequence). The CDR3 here is CASSLYFSGTSGTGELFF. CDR3 nucleotides: TGTGCCAGCAGTTTGTACTTTTCCGGGACTAGCGGGACGGGGGAGCTGTTTTTT.

The chain recombines TRBV23-1 with TRBJ2-5; D may be TRBD1 or TRBD2 (7 bases each). TRBV23-1 is reported as an ORF; its role is uncertain. The V end lost 1 base, the J end lost 7 bases, and 19 bases lay between the germline ends. There are 16 residues in the CDR3. CDR3: CASSQYGEGAKGTQYF. In DNA, the CDR3 is TGCGCCAGCAGTCAATATGGGGAGGGGGCTAAGGGGACCCAGTACTTC.

This clone has only one observation. J is TRBJ1-3 and V is TRBV6-5; D unresolved. This CDR3 comprises 14 residues. Germline V gives CDR1 MNHEY, CDR2 SVGAGI. V was pared by 2 bases and J by 8 bases, with 13 bases between. The CDR3 DNA follows: TGTGCCAGCAGTTACGGCAGCTCGATGGACACCATATATTTT. Its protein product is CASSYGSSMDTIYF.

Only one count was recorded for this clone. The chain couples TRBV7-2 to TRBJ2-7; no definite D call. With 1 base removed from V and 4 bases from J, the gap between germline ends came to 14 bases. The CDR3 contains 15 residues. Germline CDR1 and CDR2: SGHTA and FQGNSA. The CDR3 bases are TGTGCCAGCAGCTTAGGCTCCTTAGGTGTTTACGAGCAGTACTTC. Protein sequence: CASSLGSLGVYEQYF.

The genes are TRBV7-3 and TRBJ2-5, with TRBD2 matching 8 bases. CDR1 and CDR2 (germline): SGHTA, FQGTGA. V gave up 5 bases and J gave up 4 bases; unmatched junction bases: 0. The CDR3 is made up of 12 amino acids. CDR3 region: CASSLAGETQYF. Here the CDR3 DNA reads TGTGCCAGCAGCCTAGCGGGAGAGACCCAGTACTTC.

The V and J genes are TRBV5-4 and TRBJ2-7; tentative D call: TRBD2 (5 bases). V was clipped by 4 bases and J by 9 bases, with 17 bases between them. Germline V CDR1 and CDR2: SGHNT, YYREEE (reference sequence). This CDR3 is built from 13 residues. The CDR3, as DNA: TGTGCCAGCAGCACGGACGGGGATCGTCGGCAGTACTTC. This translates into CASSTDGDRRQYF. The whole variable domain, remainder taken from reference TRBV5-4 and TRBJ2-7, is ETGVTQSPTHLIKTRGQQVTLRCSSQSGHNTVSWYQQALGQGPQFIFQYYREEENGRGNFPPRFSGLQFPNYSSELNVNALELDDSALYLCASSTDGDRRQYFGPGTRLTVT.

This clone was counted once. The gene calls are TRBV5-4 and TRBJ2-7, with 8 nucleotides matching TRBD1. V lost 0 bases to trimming and J lost 5 bases; unmatched junction nucleotides: 4. Germline CDR1 SGHNT, CDR2 YYREEE (reference sequence). The CDR3 covers 14 residues. CDR3 sequence (DNA): TGTGCCAGCAGCTTGGGGACAGGGTTCCACGAGCAGTACTTC. It encodes CASSLGTGFHEQYF.

In its sample, this clone was seen once. The rearrangement joins TRBV28 to TRBJ1-4; no firm D call. Trimming shortened V by 3 bases and J by 5 bases, and 10 bases separated the two germline ends. The CDR3 is made up of 14 amino acids. Germline V CDR1 and CDR2: MDHEN, SYDVKM. CDR3 bases: TGTGCCAGCAGTTTTCCGAACGAGAATGAAAAACTGTTTTTT. Amino acids: CASSFPNENEKLFF.

This clone was seen just once. The V call is TRBV28, the J call TRBJ2-7, with 12 positions matching TRBD2. The germline V gene has CDR1 MDHEN and CDR2 SYDVKM. This CDR3 has 14 residues. The V and J ends lost 6 bases and 3 bases, in that order; junction bases with no gene match: 3. Written as DNA, the CDR3 is TGTGCCAGCAGACCGACTAGCGGGGGCTACGAGCAGTACTTC. This gives the protein CASRPTSGGYEQYF.

This rearrangement joins TRBV5-1 to TRBJ2-3, with 9 bases lining up with TRBD1. Per the germline V gene, CDR1 is SGHRS and CDR2 is YFSETQ. Trimming took 4 bases from V and 1 from J; bases not matched to a gene: 7. This CDR3 spans 16 amino acids. In nucleotides, the CDR3 is TGCGCCAGCAGCCAGGTGGGACAGGGCCGCACAGATACGCAGTATTTT. Translating it yields CASSQVGQGRTDTQYF.

This chain connects TRBV9 to TRBJ2-2; 8 nucleotides align to TRBD1. CDR1 is SGDLS, CDR2 YYNGEE, per germline. The J segment lost 5 bases and the V segment lost 4 bases, leaving 1 base of the junction unmatched. The CDR3 runs to 13 residues. The CDR3 spells CASSYRGTGELFF. The CDR3 DNA follows: TGTGCCAGCAGCTACAGGGGGACCGGGGAGCTGTTTTTT.

The CDR3 bases are TGTGCCAGCAGCTTGCCCGGACAGGGACGGGGAACTGAAGCTTTCTTT. It codes for CASSLPGQGRGTEAFF. V usage is TRBV7-2 and J usage is TRBJ1-1, with 8 bases aligning to TRBD1. CDR1 and CDR2 (germline): SGHTA, FQGNSA. The CDR3 covers 16 residues. V gave up 3 bases and J gave up 5 bases; unmatched junction bases: 11.